This passage covers 19 T cell receptor beta chains from one sample sequenced in a study of T cells after yellow fever vaccination. TCRdb recomputed calls from the 5' RACE reads with MiXCR, one row per CDR3 protein. This table has some 420,000 distinct CDR3 sequences, 15% to 20% appearing once. Sequenced here: PBMCs, sampled before the yellow fever booster vaccination. These receptors were taken from a man aged 18 to 30 who received the YFV17D yellow fever vaccine.

Only a few counts were recorded for this clonotype. The chain combines TRBV15 with TRBJ1-2, with D unresolved. The germline V and J ends were trimmed by 0 bases and 5 bases, with 13 bases remaining between them. Germline assignment: CDR1 LNHNV and CDR2 YYDKDF (reference sequence). This CDR3 is built from 15 residues. The CDR3 is CATSRDSGGAYGYTF. CDR3 in DNA: TGTGCCACCAGCAGAGATTCCGGAGGAGCTTATGGCTACACCTTC.

CDR3 amino acids: CASRGLAGWETQYF. CDR3 DNA sequence: TGTGCCAGCAGGGGACTAGCGGGGTGGGAGACCCAGTACTTC. The V call is TRBV6-2 or TRBV6-3, the J call TRBJ2-5; 13 nucleotides match TRBD2. The length of the CDR3 is 14 residues. The germline V gene encodes CDR1 MNHEY and CDR2 SVGEGT. Losses at the gene ends were 6 bases for V and 5 bases for J; bases not matched to a gene: 3.

There are a few counts of this clonotype. This chain links TRBV5-5 with TRBJ2-5; D possibly matches TRBD1 or TRBD2 (5 bases each). Trimming pared 0 bases from V and 1 base from J, leaving 13 bases between. The CDR3 loop spans 16 amino acids. The germline CDR1 and CDR2 sequences are SGHKS and YYEKEE (reference sequence). The CDR3: CASSLGDAGSQETQYF. The CDR3 DNA is TGTGCCAGCAGCTTGGGGGACGCCGGCTCCCAAGAGACCCAGTACTTC.

This clonotype came up many times. The chain couples TRBV6-1 to TRBJ2-2, with 11 bases aligning to TRBD2. CDR3 length equals 15 residues. Germline V gene sequence: CDR1 MNHNS, CDR2 SASEGT. Trimming at V came to 0 bases and at J to 6 bases, leaving 0 bases not matched to a gene. The CDR3 sequence: CASSEASGGAGELFF. As DNA, the CDR3 is TGTGCCAGCAGTGAAGCTAGCGGGGGGGCCGGGGAGCTGTTTTTT.

The sample holds many counts of this clonotype. The chain uses TRBV4-2 and TRBJ2-3; TRBD2 is a possible D gene (6 bases). V was trimmed by 4 bases and J by 2 bases, leaving 7 bases between them. Germline V gene sequence: CDR1 LGHNA, CDR2 YNFKEQ. The CDR3 consists of 13 residues. CDR3 sequence: CASSPGATDTQYF. The CDR3 DNA is TGTGCCAGCAGCCCGGGAGCCACAGATACGCAGTATTTT.

The chain uses TRBV7-9 and TRBJ2-1, with TRBD2 as a possible D gene (6 bases). The germline V gene encodes CDR1 SEHNR and CDR2 FQNEAQ (reference sequence). The CDR3 length is 18 residues. Trimming removed 5 bases from V and 6 bases from J, with 26 bases in between. CDR3 sequence (DNA): TGTGCCAGCAGCGGTGTCGTTCAGGCAGGGAGGATACCCAATGAGCAGTTCTTC. Its protein product is CASSGVVQAGRIPNEQFF.

The gene calls are TRBV27 and TRBJ1-6; TRBD1 aligns across 12 bases. The CDR3 runs to 19 residues. Germline-derived CDR1 and CDR2 are MNHEY and SMNVEV (reference sequence). J lost 1 base, V lost 5 bases, and 9 bases had no gene match. This chain's CDR3 is CASSRGDRGLGSYNSPLHF. CDR3 DNA sequence: TGTGCCAGCAGTCGCGGGGACAGGGGGCTTGGTTCCTATAATTCACCCCTCCACTTT.

The chain employs TRBV5-1 and TRBJ1-1; maybe TRBD1 (5 bases). The germline V gene has CDR1 SGHRS and CDR2 YFSETQ. V lost 2 bases and J 0 bases, leaving 11 bases between the germline ends. The CDR3 has 15 residues. This chain's CDR3 is CASSFSGALNTEAFF. For the CDR3, the DNA is TGCGCCAGCAGCTTCTCTGGGGCCTTGAACACTGAAGCTTTCTTT.

This clonotype showed up many times. V is TRBV9 and J is TRBJ1-1; no reliable D call. Germline V gene lookup returns CDR1 SGDLS and CDR2 YYNGEE. There are 14 residues in the CDR3. Trimming left V 0 bases short and J 1 base short, with 7 bases between. The CDR3 sequence is CASSVAWGNTEAFF. In DNA, the CDR3 is TGTGCCAGCAGCGTAGCTTGGGGGAACACTGAAGCTTTCTTT.

This clonotype has just a few counts. The genes are TRBV6-2 or TRBV6-3 and TRBJ1-2; 12 bases match TRBD1. Germline V gives CDR1 MNHEY, CDR2 SVGEGT. The J segment lost 7 bases and the V segment lost 2 bases, leaving 14 bases of the junction unmatched. This CDR3 contains 18 residues. CDR3 coding DNA: TGTGCCAGCAGTTACGGCCGGGGACAGGGGGCGCGTACGGCTGGCTACACCTTC. It yields the protein CASSYGRGQGARTAGYTF.

V gene TRBV28 combines with J gene TRBJ2-5; D is undetermined. V lost 4 bases and J 0 bases, leaving 12 bases between the germline ends. Germline-derived CDR1 and CDR2 are MDHEN and SYDVKM. The CDR3 consists of 15 residues. CDR3 residues: CASSSYHGHQETQYF. The CDR3 DNA sequence: TGTGCCAGCAGTTCGTACCACGGCCACCAAGAGACCCAGTACTTC.

This clonotype was seen a few times. The J gene is TRBJ2-2, the V gene TRBV4-2, with 9 bases lining up with TRBD1. CDR1 and CDR2 from the germline V gene are LGHNA and YNFKEQ. V shed 1 base, J shed 0 bases, and the junction held 6 bases outside the gene matches. This CDR3 is built from 18 residues. The CDR3: CASSQAYRGPANTGELFF. In nucleotides, the CDR3 is TGTGCCAGCAGCCAAGCTTACAGGGGGCCAGCGAACACCGGGGAGCTGTTTTTT.

In the case of this clonotype: A junction end diverges from the germline sequence, so it may reflect a read error. The V and J genes are TRBV7-6 and TRBJ1-6, with 9 bases identical to TRBD1. Looked up from germline, CDR1 is SGHVS and CDR2 is FNYEAQ. The CDR3 totals 15 residues. This CDR3 reads CSSSQDRGTGSPLHF. The CDR3 DNA follows: TGTTCCAGCAGCCAAGACAGGGGGACGGGTTCACCCCTCCACTTT. Filled out from reference TRBV7-6 and TRBJ1-6, the complete variable domain reads GAGVSQSPRYKVTKRGQDVALRCDPISGHVSLYWYRQALGQGPEFLTYFNYEAQQDKSGLPNDRFSAERPEGSISTLTIQRTEQRDSAMYRCSSSQDRGTGSPLHFGNGTRLTVT.

This clonotype has just a few counts. The gene calls are TRBV4-3 and TRBJ2-3; 11 nucleotides line up with TRBD2. Germline V gene sequence: CDR1 LGHNA, CDR2 YSLEER. The CDR3 extends over 17 amino acids. V lost 1 base, J lost 4 bases, and 7 bases stayed unmatched. The DNA of the CDR3 is TGCGCCAGCAGCCAAGCTAGCGGGGGGCCCGCGGCAGATACGCAGTATTTT. Its translation: CASSQASGGPAADTQYF.

This clonotype was recorded many times. The rearrangement joins TRBV7-3 to TRBJ2-3, with 9 nucleotides matching TRBD2. V lost 5 bases and J lost 9; bases outside the gene matches: 15. The CDR3 has 16 amino acids. CDR1 and CDR2 (germline): SGHTA, FQGTGA. As DNA, the CDR3 is TGTGCCAGCAGCCCCGCGGGAGGGAGCGGGGGTGGGACGCAGTATTTT. Translating gives CASSPAGGSGGGTQYF.

The chain combines TRBV9 with TRBJ1-1; D is perhaps TRBD1 (6 bases). The CDR3 loop spans 13 amino acids. V was cut by 1 base and J by 5 bases, with 9 bases left in between. Germline lookup yields CDR1 SGDLS and CDR2 YYNGEE. The CDR3 DNA reads TGTGCCAGCAGCGTAACAGGGAAGACTGAAGCTTTCTTT. Its protein product is CASSVTGKTEAFF.

In its sample, this clonotype was seen a few times. The chain uses TRBV6-5 and TRBJ2-5, with D uncertain. With 1 base removed from V and 0 bases from J, the gap between germline ends came to 9 bases. Germline V gene sequence: CDR1 MNHEY, CDR2 SVGAGI. This CDR3 is 15 amino acids long. CDR3 region: CASSYWAEDQETQYF. The CDR3 DNA sequence: TGTGCCAGCAGTTACTGGGCGGAAGACCAAGAGACCCAGTACTTC.

The rearrangement uses TRBV27 and TRBJ2-1; TRBD2 aligns across 11 bases. CDR1 and CDR2 (germline): MNHEY, SMNVEV (reference sequence). The CDR3 covers 15 residues. V gave up 3 bases and J gave up 7 bases; unmatched junction bases: 5. The CDR3 loop reads CASSFSASGGNEQFF. In nucleotides, the CDR3 is TGTGCCAGCAGTTTCAGCGCTAGCGGGGGGAATGAGCAGTTCTTC.

The chain links TRBV12-3 or TRBV12-4 to TRBJ2-1, with TRBD1 as a possible D gene (5 bases). The ends were cut back, 4 bases at V and 1 base at J, with 11 bases in the middle. CDR3 length equals 15 residues. The CDR3 DNA sequence: TGTGCCAGCAGTTCTGCAGGGTGGTCCTACAATGAGCAGTTCTTC. Protein product: CASSSAGWSYNEQFF.